The source of this T cell receptor (beta chain) is a study of cytomegalovirus exposure and HLA in healthy donors (dated by TCRdb to the late 2010s). Background on the whole study: According to an earlier analysis of a few hundred of the donors, about 179 million T cells yielded roughly 110 million unique TCR beta sequences and approximately 300 Gb of sequence data. Of the 398 genotyped donors, over 70% fell in the genetic ancestry cluster associated with self-reported Caucasian donors. All discovery cohort repertoires had been generated on a single sequencing platform. To predict cytomegalovirus infection status, the study brought together high-throughput TCR immunosequencing, statistical association of individual TCRs with disease status, and machine learning. Donor age, sex, ethnicity and CMV serostatus were collected together with the repertoire data. The number of typed donors differed by locus: about 629-630 for A, B, C, DRB1 and DQB1; some 500 for DQA1; some 590 for DPA1; and around 450 for DPB1. Four or five DR-DQ haplotypes were handled as single units for association and clustering, since linkage in the cohort was strong. In addition to the first cohort of 650 to 750 subjects, a separate validation cohort of over 90 different subjects was used. HLA typing included class I and class II loci at four-digit resolution. Rather than using new phenotypic data, the later analysis identified candidate immune exposures from TCR beta sequences and from how often those sequences occurred across donors. The study profiled the T cell repertoires of 550 to 700 subjects by immunosequencing and related them to cytomegalovirus serostatus. An early release covering roughly 580 HLA-typed donors comprised about 290 gigabases of sequencing data and 85 million to 100 million unique TCR sequences. To study patterns of TCR occurrence, a later analysis re-analyzed previously published TCR beta repertoires from 666 donors and added high-resolution HLA genotyping. To decide whether each TCR beta V gene segment behaved as functional or pseudogenic, an earlier analysis of fewer than 750 of the donors relied on high-throughput TCR beta sequencing. The aim of the study was to test whether cataloging public T cell receptors could identify signatures of past pathogen exposure. Among some 410 genotyped donors of the cohort, an average of about 240,000 unique TCR beta nucleotide sequences were sequenced per donor, around 20% of them non-productive. Genome-wide SNP genotypes for about three fifths of the roughly 700 donors were used in a later genetic analysis, which treated that subset as a discovery cohort.

The paper as a whole reports these results and caveats: A later analysis found that HLA-associated TCR beta chains were more clonally expanded and had lower generation probabilities than equally common non-associated chains. According to a later genetic analysis, donors in an Asian-associated ancestry cluster had fewer N-insertions in productive TCRs than the roughly 670-donor mean. The classifier was reported to diagnose cytomegalovirus status with high specificity and sensitivity in both the original and validation cohorts. A total of fewer than 200 TCR beta chains were listed by the study as associated with cytomegalovirus. For the cohort, immune exposure information was limited to CMV serostatus. In vitro tests confirmed that three of the cytomegalovirus-associated TCR beta chains recognize cytomegalovirus antigens. In a later analysis, the rate of TCR association differed among HLA loci, with DRB1 alleles having the most associated TCRs and HLA-C alleles having the fewest. While some public TCRs were present in many individuals, most TCR sequences turned up only very rarely across donors. V-gene and J-gene trimming of TCR beta chains was associated with a missense DCLRE1C variant in a later genetic analysis, and the association was replicated in an independent cohort. A later analysis associated about 17,000 TCR beta sequences with specific HLA alleles at a false discovery rate of 0.05. In a later analysis, most CMV-associated TCR beta chains were found to appear HLA-restricted, with HLA associations seemingly driven largely by CMV exposure. Some IMGT-functional V segments, including TRBV6-2 and TRBV6-3, could not be told apart with the 87-base-pair reads, so those segments were excluded. HLA typing was unavailable for some donors at each locus, so association tests used only the typed subset. About 17 rarely observed V segments, including chromosome 9 orphons, were excluded from the earlier analysis of just under 600 of the donors because counts were too low. A further reported finding was that TCR beta sequences accurately predicted the HLA-A and HLA-B alleles for most subjects in the first cohort. When HLA alleles, especially DR and DQ, strongly co-occurred, attributing TCR associations to individual alleles was difficult. The presence/absence analyses assumed that sequencing depth was roughly uniform across donors, and that assumption may not be true. A cluster of highly shared sequence variants was judged likely to represent a technical artifact of the sequencing pipeline. In this cohort, only TCR beta chains were sequenced, and detectable features were limited by the absence of alpha or paired-chain data. According to the authors, the approach could potentially be generalized to other disease states and immunological phenotypes. In an earlier analysis of approximately 590 of the donors, most TCR beta V segments appeared in productive rearrangements about 87% or about 30% of the time, broadly matching IMGT annotations. Correlated functional status among segregating V segments might be attributable to linkage disequilibrium, but an unknown experimental factor could not be ruled out. According to a later analysis, parvovirus B19, influenza, CMV and Epstein-Barr virus appeared linked to several top co-occurrence clusters.

As to this clone: Its antigen specificity is not known. One base away there is no much larger clone; base qualities are not given.

Preparation of the library involved the immunoSEQ multiplex PCR assay. For the multiplex PCR, a mixture combining 60 forward primers for TCR Vbeta segments and 13 reverse primers for TCR Jbeta segments was used. Amplification of the CDR3 region of rearranged TCR beta genes was performed with a multiplex PCR assay on genomic DNA. On the Illumina HiSeq System, the amplified TCR beta libraries were sequenced as 87-base-pair reads. Per the original workflow: A later analysis tallied 75 million to 95 million unique TCR beta chains across the approximately 670 repertoires, and some 10 million of those chains were shared by two or more donors. To remove PCR and sequencing errors, raw reads were error-corrected and collapsed into unique sequences using a nearest-neighbor algorithm that merged closely related sequences. Alignment of CDR3 sequences to IMGT reference sequences was used to assign V, D and J gene segments. For a sequence to be retained, at least a six-nucleotide match to both a V gene segment and a J gene segment was required. A rearrangement counted as productive if the CDR3 had no stop codons and remained in frame with V and J, and every other rearrangement counted as non-productive. Following IMGT convention, CDR3 was defined as the stretch from the second conserved V-encoded cysteine to the conserved J-encoded phenylalanine. In an earlier analysis of just under 600 of the donors, sequences lacking an unambiguous match to a single V gene segment were excluded. An earlier analysis of over 450 of the donors classified V segments as functional when productive rearrangements were above 56.7% and as segregating when the standard deviation between donors was above 5%. To diagnose cytomegalovirus status from the catalog of TCR beta chain sequences, a statistical classification framework was built. In a later analysis, TCR nucleotide sequences were compared against IMGT/GENE-DB human TR gene sequences so that V and J genes could be assigned. In a later analysis, CDR3 sequences and most-parsimonious VDJ recombination scenarios were assigned using the TCRdist pipeline. In a later analysis, each TCR beta chain was defined by its CDR3 amino acid sequence together with its V-gene family, and reads without a unique V-gene family were excluded. In a later analysis, 450 to 600 highly shared, low-generation-probability nucleotide sequences were removed to address suspected cross-contamination and a sequencing artifact. For each public chain, a later analysis derived a clonal expansion index from normalized ranks of inferred template counts within each repertoire. In a later analysis, generation probabilities were computed using a VDJ recombination model fitted to out-of-frame rearrangements, and the results were checked against IGoR. Hypergeometric tests were used in a later analysis to score TCR-TCR, TCR-HLA and TCR-CMV co-occurrence, with a repertoire-size bias correction applied to the TCR pairs. To estimate false discovery rates, a later analysis permuted the HLA or CMV assignments 20 times. In a later analysis, co-occurring TCRs were grouped using DBSCAN, with TCRdist sequence similarity added in when clustering inside HLA-allele-positive subsets. Repertoires with fewer than 30,000 or more than 120,000 public chains, plus five repertoires with anomalous nucleotide sharing, were excluded from co-occurrence clustering. TCRdb mirrors the immuneACCESS table, restricted to in-frame sequences. Some clones are absent from its copies; in checked studies, under half trace to an unresolved V gene, and the reason for the others is unknown. That table furnishes V, J and clone size, whereas the DNA furnished D and trimming. The sample includes some 180,000 clones, with over 80% observed a single time. Of the sample, roughly 1.4% is held by the ten largest clones.

The cohort consisted of 650 to 700 healthy bone marrow donors. At the time of sampling, every cohort member was nominally healthy, though immune exposures that went unrecorded were likely present. The donor tested CMV seropositive, placing the donor among the 289 seropositive members of the cohort. Every donor gave a peripheral blood sample, and the peripheral blood mononuclear cells from that sample were used for TCR beta sequencing. The Qiagen DNeasy Blood Extraction Kit was used to extract genomic DNA from the blood cell samples. V loses 4 bases of germline sequence and J loses 4 bases, and the interval between the two ends is 6 bases. The germline V gene (reference sequence) provides CDR1 SEHNR and CDR2 FQNEAQ. CDR3 length: 12 amino acids, cysteine to phenylalanine. Of the read, only the CDR3 DNA is kept; its 36 bases are in frame from base 1.

The receptor comes from a girl under 18 in good health and CMV-seropositive. The receptor chain draws on TRBV7-9 and TRBJ2-3, with TRBD2 tentatively as D gene (5 bases match). Sample: PBMCs. This receptor carries the CDR3 CASSSGADTQYF. The DNA sequence is TGTGCCAGCAGCTCCGGGGCAGATACGCAGTATTTT.